Listed below are T cell receptor beta chains from one sample, sequenced in a study of monozygotic twins with inflammatory bowel disease. TCRdb reprocessed the 5' RACE reads, keeping one entry per CDR3 protein, no DNA. The repertoire table contains roughly 170,000 distinct CDR3 sequences. The sequencing input was blood. All receptors derive from a human donor with ulcerative colitis or Crohn's disease, or a healthy co-twin of an affected twin (not recorded which). Both conserved end residues are part of each CDR3.

v_gene: TRBV12-3/TRBV12-4
j_gene: TRBJ1-2
CDR3aa: CASSFGNYGYTF

v_gene: TRBV2
j_gene: TRBJ2-3
CDR3aa: CASSELRGTDTQYF

v_gene: TRBV9
j_gene: TRBJ1-2
CDR3aa: CASSVAWAEAGGYTF

v_gene: TRBV18
j_gene: TRBJ1-4
CDR3aa: CASSPSGREKLFF

v_gene: TRBV9
j_gene: TRBJ1-6
CDR3aa: CASNQGANSPLHF

v_gene: TRBV20-1
j_gene: TRBJ2-1
CDR3aa: CSARDLMGQGGPGRFF

v_gene: TRBV5-5
j_gene: TRBJ1-1
CDR3aa: CASSLDPRGTTEAFF

v_gene: TRBV7-2
j_gene: TRBJ2-1
CDR3aa: CASSLLGLAGSEQFF

v_gene: TRBV20-1
j_gene: TRBJ2-1
CDR3aa: CSAFSTGKQFF

v_gene: TRBV11-2
j_gene: TRBJ2-3
CDR3aa: CASSLDYTYTDTQYF

v_gene: TRBV12-3/TRBV12-4
j_gene: TRBJ2-7
CDR3aa: CASSSLGGAPSYEQYF

v_gene: TRBV20-1
j_gene: TRBJ1-4
CDR3aa: CSVQPERGKLFF

v_gene: TRBV7-2
j_gene: TRBJ1-5
CDR3aa: CASSQTGGNQPQHF

v_gene: TRBV20-1
j_gene: TRBJ1-1
CDR3aa: CSASRSSNTEAFF

v_gene: TRBV5-1
j_gene: TRBJ2-1
CDR3aa: CASSDWTSSEQTEQFF

v_gene: TRBV29-1
j_gene: TRBJ2-7
CDR3aa: CSVVWSGSYEQYF

v_gene: TRBV10-3
j_gene: TRBJ2-1
CDR3aa: CATSGTSPGEQFF

v_gene: TRBV5-1
j_gene: TRBJ1-1
CDR3aa: CASSNRGYTEAFF

v_gene: TRBV7-9
j_gene: TRBJ2-3
CDR3aa: CASSLAVKDTQYF

v_gene: TRBV29-1
j_gene: TRBJ2-1
CDR3aa: CSVERRLSYNEQFF